The 14 T cell receptor beta chains below were found in one sample sequenced in a study of blood T cell repertoires in COVID-19 (dated by TCRdb to the early 2020s). The library was obtained by the immunoSEQ multiplex PCR assay. Drawn from immuneACCESS, this table holds only the in-frame rearrangements with V and J called that TCRdb kept. Clones are partly lost; checked studies trace under half to an unresolved V gene and leave the rest unexplained. The sample records around 20,000 clones, over 85% of which are singletons. The top ten hold around 8% of the sample. The sequenced sample consisted of peripheral blood. These receptors originate from a human donor in a cohort sampled during active COVID-19.

This chain connects TRBV19 to TRBJ2-1, with TRBD1 matching over 11 bases. The V and J ends lost 3 bases and 10 bases, in that order; junction bases with no gene match: 2. Germline loops: CDR1 LNHDA, CDR2 SQIVND (reference sequence). This CDR3 contains 13 residues. The chain's CDR3 is CASSMGQGDEQFF. The CDR3 region has the DNA TGTGCCAGTAGTATGGGACAGGGGGACGAGCAGTTCTTC.

The rearrangement links TRBV27 to TRBJ2-3; possible D gene TRBD2, 6 bases. The CDR3 contains 15 residues. The V gene's germline CDR1 is MNHEY and CDR2 SMNVEV (reference sequence). V was shortened by 6 bases and J by 1 base, with 14 bases between the two germline ends. The CDR3 coding sequence is TGTGCCAGCAGGCCCTTAACGGGGGGCACAGATACGCAGTATTTT. Translation: CASRPLTGGTDTQYF.

This clone has a single count. The rearrangement links TRBV7-2 to TRBJ2-2; D might be TRBD2 (6 bases). This CDR3 comprises 14 residues. The V and J ends lost 2 bases and 5 bases respectively, with 9 bases between them. The germline gives CDR1 SGHTA, CDR2 FQGNSA. CDR3 loop: CASSLQGRTGELFF. DNA for the CDR3: TGTGCCAGCAGCTTACAAGGGAGGACCGGGGAGCTGTTTTTT.

The chain is built from TRBV29-1 and TRBJ1-2; D is undetermined. V shed 3 bases and J shed 2 bases, with 4 bases lying between them. The CDR3 is 11 residues long. Germline CDR1 reads SQVTM; CDR2 reads ANQGSEA. CDR3 nucleotides: TGCAGCGTTGAGGAGAACTATGGCTACACCTTC. Its protein is CSVEENYGYTF.

The chain is built from TRBV6-1 and TRBJ2-7; D gene ambiguous. CDR1 and CDR2 from the germline V gene are MNHNS and SASEGT. Trimming removed 3 bases from V and 0 bases from J, with 6 bases in between. The CDR3 consists of 13 residues. As DNA, the CDR3 is TGTGCCAGCAGTGACAACAACTCCTACGAGCAGTACTTC. It is translated as CASSDNNSYEQYF.

The table lists this clone with a count of one. V gene TRBV6-2 or TRBV6-3 combines with J gene TRBJ1-1; no firm D call. Trimming removed 6 bases from V and 3 bases from J, with 11 bases in between. This CDR3 has 13 amino acids. Germline loops: CDR1 MNHEY, CDR2 SVGEGT. CDR3 amino acids: CASSSREHTEAFF. The CDR3 DNA follows: TGTGCCAGCAGCTCTAGAGAGCACACTGAAGCTTTCTTT.

The rearrangement uses TRBV6-1 and TRBJ2-1; 7 bases agree with TRBD1. The CDR3 has 16 amino acids. CDR1 and CDR2 from the germline V gene are MNHNS and SASEGT. Germline trimming cut 3 bases from V and 3 bases from J; bases unmatched to any gene: 8. CDR3 in amino acids: CASSETGTDYYNEQFF. CDR3 sequence (DNA): TGTGCCAGCAGTGAGACCGGGACAGACTACTACAATGAGCAGTTCTTC.

The chain is built from TRBV28 and TRBJ1-6; TRBD1 matches at 9 bases. The J segment lost 0 bases and the V segment lost 4 bases, leaving 1 base of the junction unmatched. Germline CDR1 and CDR2: MDHEN and SYDVKM. CDR3 length equals 16 residues. CDR3 coding DNA: TGTGCCAGCAGTTCGGGACAGGGCTCCTATAATTCACCCCTCCACTTT. Protein sequence: CASSSGQGSYNSPLHF. Filled out from reference TRBV28 and TRBJ1-6, the complete variable domain reads DVKVTQSSRYLVKRTGEKVFLECVQDMDHENMFWYRQDPGLGLRLIYFSYDVKMKEKGDIPEGYSVSREKKERFSLILESASTNQTSMYLCASSSGQGSYNSPLHFGNGTRLTVT.

The genes are TRBV6-2 or TRBV6-3 and TRBJ2-1; 8 bases agree with TRBD2. This CDR3 is 15 amino acids long. V dropped 5 bases and J dropped 5; count of bases not matched to a gene: 8. Germline CDR1 is MNHEY and CDR2 is SVGEGT. Written as DNA, the CDR3 is TGTGCCAGCAGTCCCGACCGGGGGGGAAACAATGAGCAGTTCTTC. Amino acids: CASSPDRGGNNEQFF.

CDR3 DNA: TGTGCCAGCAGCTTGTGGGGGCGCAACGACGAGCAGTACTTC. It is translated as CASSLWGRNDEQYF. V is TRBV5-8 and J is TRBJ2-7; D might be TRBD1 (6 bases). Germline V lookup: CDR1 SGHTS, CDR2 YDEGEE. The CDR3 length is 14 residues. V lost 1 base and J lost 5, with 13 bases in between.

This sequence joins TRBV9 and TRBJ2-7, with 8 bases lining up with TRBD1. Germline V gene sequence: CDR1 SGDLS, CDR2 YYNGEE. With V trimmed by 0 bases and J by 6 bases, 2 bases remained unmatched. The CDR3 has 13 amino acids. CDR3 DNA sequence: TGTGCCAGCAGCGTAGTAACAGGGGGCGAGCAGTACTTC. As protein: CASSVVTGGEQYF.

The V and J genes are TRBV7-9 and TRBJ2-2, with 7 bases lining up with TRBD1. This CDR3 region has 14 residues. CDR1 SEHNR and CDR2 FQNEAQ come from the germline V gene (reference sequence). V shed 5 bases, J shed 6 bases, and the junction held 6 bases outside the gene matches. CDR3 DNA: TGTGCCAGCAGCCCAGGGACAGTTCCCGGGGAGCTGTTTTTT. Its translation: CASSPGTVPGELFF. The variable domain in full, with the rest retrieved from reference TRBV7-9 and TRBJ2-2, is DTGVSQNPRHKITKRGQNVTFRCDPISEHNRLYWYRQTLGQGPEFLTYFQNEAQLEKSRLLSDRFSAERPKGSFSTLEIQRTEQGDSAMYLCASSPGTVPGELFFGEGSRLTVL.

The J gene is TRBJ1-5, the V gene TRBV28; 12 bases line up with TRBD1. The V gene's germline CDR1 is MDHEN and CDR2 SYDVKM. V shed 6 bases and J 6 bases; nucleotides not matched to a gene: 9. The CDR3 sequence is 16 residues long. In DNA form, the CDR3 reads TGTGCCAGCAGACTAGGGACAGGGGGCGCGGGTCAGCCCCAGCATTTT. Amino acids: CASRLGTGGAGQPQHF. The full variable domain, completed using reference TRBV28 and TRBJ1-5, is DVKVTQSSRYLVKRTGEKVFLECVQDMDHENMFWYRQDPGLGLRLIYFSYDVKMKEKGDIPEGYSVSREKKERFSLILESASTNQTSMYLCASRLGTGGAGQPQHFGDGTRLSIL.

This sequence joins TRBV11-2 and TRBJ1-2; D not resolved. The CDR3 extends over 13 amino acids. Germline CDR1 SGHAT, CDR2 FQNNGV. V was shortened by 4 bases and J by 7 bases, with 13 bases between the two germline ends. CDR3 bases: TGTGCCAGCAGCTCCATTGCCCGGGGTGGCTACACCTTC. As protein: CASSSIARGGYTF.